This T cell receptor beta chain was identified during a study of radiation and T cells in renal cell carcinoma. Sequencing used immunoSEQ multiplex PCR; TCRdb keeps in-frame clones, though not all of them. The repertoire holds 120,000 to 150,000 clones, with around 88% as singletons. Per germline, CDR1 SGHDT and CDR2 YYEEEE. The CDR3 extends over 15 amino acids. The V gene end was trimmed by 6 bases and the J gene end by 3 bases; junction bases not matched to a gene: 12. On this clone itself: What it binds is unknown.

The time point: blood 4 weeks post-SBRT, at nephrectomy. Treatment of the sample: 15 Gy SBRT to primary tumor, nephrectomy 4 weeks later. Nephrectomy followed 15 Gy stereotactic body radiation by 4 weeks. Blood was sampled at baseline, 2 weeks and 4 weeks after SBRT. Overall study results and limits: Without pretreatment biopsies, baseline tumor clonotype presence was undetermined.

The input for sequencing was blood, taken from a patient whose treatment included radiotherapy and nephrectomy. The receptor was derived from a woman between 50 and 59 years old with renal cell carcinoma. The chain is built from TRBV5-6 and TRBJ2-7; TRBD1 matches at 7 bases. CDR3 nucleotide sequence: TGTGCCAGCACCGCGATGTTAGGGGGCATCTACGAGCAGTACTTC. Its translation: CASTAMLGGIYEQYF.